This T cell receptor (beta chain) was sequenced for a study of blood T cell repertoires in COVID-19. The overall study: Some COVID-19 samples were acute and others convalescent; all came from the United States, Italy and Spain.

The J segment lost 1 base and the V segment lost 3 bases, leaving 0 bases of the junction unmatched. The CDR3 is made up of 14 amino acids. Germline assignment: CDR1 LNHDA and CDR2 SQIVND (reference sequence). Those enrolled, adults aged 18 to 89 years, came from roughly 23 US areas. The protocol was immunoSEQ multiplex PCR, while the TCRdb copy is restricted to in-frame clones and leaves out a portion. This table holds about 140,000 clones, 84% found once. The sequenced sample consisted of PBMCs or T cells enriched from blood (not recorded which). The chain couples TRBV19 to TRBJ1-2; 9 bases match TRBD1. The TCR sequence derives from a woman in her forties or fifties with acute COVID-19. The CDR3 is CASSMGQGNYGYTF. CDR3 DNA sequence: TGTGCCAGTAGTATGGGACAGGGTAACTATGGCTACACCTTC.